The text below deals with one TCR beta chain. Original analysis: Cell counts per sample came from amplifying reference gene primers. Measured with immunoSEQ multiplex PCR; TCRdb has only the in-frame clones, and not every one. From that table come the V and J calls and clone size; the DNA was used to work out D and trimming. The table includes some 48,000 clones, 90% detected once. These data come from a study of blood T cell repertoires in COVID-19. The wider study: The United States, Italy and Spain supplied acute and convalescent COVID-19 samples. The analysed material was cDNA or gDNA that came from T cells, B-cell-depleted T cells, or PBMCs.

The sample taken for sequencing was peripheral blood. This clonotype was sampled from a man aged 65-85 years with acute or convalescent COVID-19.

The CDR3 protein is CASSWQQGSHYGYTF. Written as DNA, the CDR3 is TGCGCCAGCAGCTGGCAACAGGGAAGCCACTATGGCTACACCTTC. This chain links TRBV5-1 with TRBJ1-2, with D possibly matching TRBD1 (6 bases). In germline, CDR1 is SGHRS, CDR2 YFSETQ. The CDR3 covers 15 residues. V was clipped by 3 bases and J by 3 bases, with 15 bases between them. Full variable domain (rest looked up from reference TRBV5-1 and TRBJ1-2): KAGVTQTPRYLIKTRGQQVTLSCSPISGHRSVSWYQQTPGQGLQFLFEYFSETQRNKGNFPGRFSGRQFSNSRSEMNVSTLELGDSALYLCASSWQQGSHYGYTFGSGTRLTVV.